Listed below are T cell receptor beta chains from one sample, sequenced in a study of beta chain features in type 1 diabetes. Libraries were prepared by immunoSEQ multiplex PCR; TCRdb keeps only in-frame clonotypes and omits some of them. The top ten hold more than 6.5% of the sample, which has 250,000 to 400,000 clones, around 13% seen once. Sequenced material: central memory CD4+ T cells from blood. The receptors originated from a man younger than 40 in good health. Each CDR3 is given with its conserved first and last residue. D genes are given only for firm matches. The size entry is marked missing in some rows and otherwise reads once, few, many or a size class.

size: few
V: TRBV2
J: TRBJ2-3
length: 15
D: -
CDR3: CASSRTPSYTDTQYF
DNA: TGTGCCAGCAGTAGGACTCCTAGTTACACAGATACGCAGTATTTT

size: many
V: TRBV14
J: TRBJ2-1
length: 15
D: -
CDR3: CASSRLGGTYNEQFF
DNA: TGTGCCAGCAGCCGCCTCGGCGGGACCTACAATGAGCAGTTCTTC

size: many
V: TRBV18
J: TRBJ2-6
length: 18
D: -
CDR3: CASSFLGGHASGANVLTF
DNA: TGTGCCAGCTCTTTCCTCGGCGGTCATGCGTCTGGGGCCAACGTCCTGACTTTC

size: -
V: TRBV2
J: TRBJ1-3
length: 16
D: -
CDR3: CASSDGQGNSGNTIYF
DNA: TGTGCCAGCAGTGATGGTCAGGGGAACTCTGGAAACACCATATATTTT

size: -
V: TRBV28
J: TRBJ1-5
length: 14
D: -
CDR3: CASNLSGRTQPQHF
DNA: TGTGCCAGCAACCTATCAGGGAGGACTCAGCCCCAGCATTTT

size: -
V: TRBV27
J: TRBJ1-6
length: 14
D: TRBD1
CDR3: CASSPHRGNSPLHF
DNA: TGTGCCAGCAGTCCACACAGGGGTAATTCACCCCTCCACTTT

size: -
V: TRBV7-3
J: TRBJ2-1
length: 11
D: -
CDR3: CASRPVNEQFF
DNA: TGTGCCAGCAGGCCTGTCAATGAGCAGTTCTTC

size: few
V: TRBV11-2
J: TRBJ2-3
length: 16
D: -
CDR3: CASSRPRDWSTDTQYF
DNA: TGTGCCAGCAGCCGACCCCGTGACTGGAGCACAGATACGCAGTATTTT

size: few
V: TRBV7-6
J: TRBJ2-2
length: 15
D: -
CDR3: CASSLVGMNTGELFF
DNA: TGTGCCAGCAGCTTGGTCGGGATGAACACCGGGGAGCTGTTTTTT

size: -
V: TRBV6-6
J: TRBJ1-2
length: 14
D: -
CDR3: CASGVREIYYGYTF
DNA: TGTGCCAGCGGGGTCCGGGAAATCTACTATGGCTACACCTTC

size: few
V: TRBV28
J: TRBJ1-1
length: 14
D: TRBD1
CDR3: CASSPGTGNTEAFF
DNA: TGTGCCAGCAGTCCCGGGACAGGAAACACTGAAGCTTTCTTT

size: -
V: TRBV6-5
J: TRBJ1-2
length: 12
D: -
CDR3: CASKEGAKGYTF
DNA: TGTGCCAGCAAGGAAGGGGCGAAGGGCTACACCTTC

size: many
V: TRBV28
J: TRBJ1-3
length: 14
D: -
CDR3: CASSLEDGGNTIYF
DNA: TGTGCCAGCAGTTTAGAGGACGGGGGAAACACCATATATTTT

size: few
V: TRBV7-9
J: TRBJ2-2
length: 15
D: -
CDR3: CASSFGIANTGELFF
DNA: TGTGCCAGCAGCTTCGGTATAGCGAACACCGGGGAGCTGTTTTTT

size: -
V: TRBV19
J: TRBJ2-3
length: 17
D: -
CDR3: CASSPSVVGPRTDTQYF
DNA: TGTGCCAGTAGTCCTAGCGTCGTGGGCCCACGCACAGATACGCAGTATTTT

size: few
V: TRBV5-8
J: TRBJ2-3
length: 15
D: -
CDR3: CASSLEVSERDTQYF
DNA: TGTGCCAGCAGCTTGGAGGTTAGCGAACGAGATACGCAGTATTTT

size: -
V: TRBV5-4
J: TRBJ2-2
length: 15
D: TRBD2
CDR3: CASSLLAGNTGELFF
DNA: TGTGCCAGCAGCTTACTAGCGGGAAACACCGGGGAGCTGTTTTTT

size: -
V: TRBV27
J: TRBJ1-2
length: 13
D: -
CDR3: CASSFGGSYGYTF
DNA: TGTGCCAGCAGTTTCGGGGGGAGCTATGGCTACACCTTC

size: -
V: TRBV5-1
J: TRBJ1-1
length: 16
D: TRBD1
CDR3: CASSLVGTVTNTEAFF
DNA: TGCGCCAGCAGCTTGGTAGGGACAGTGACGAACACTGAAGCTTTCTTT

size: few
V: TRBV7-6
J: TRBJ2-7
length: 13
D: -
CDR3: CASSLGVKYEQYF
DNA: TGTGCCAGCAGCTTAGGGGTTAAATACGAGCAGTACTTC

size: few
V: TRBV7-9
J: TRBJ2-6
length: 15
D: -
CDR3: CASSRPETGANVLTF
DNA: TGTGCCAGCAGCCGACCAGAGACTGGGGCCAACGTCCTGACTTTC

size: few
V: TRBV7-2
J: TRBJ2-5
length: 16
D: TRBD2
CDR3: CASSLAPTSGQETQYF
DNA: TGTGCCAGCAGCTTAGCCCCGACTAGCGGGCAAGAGACCCAGTACTTC

size: -
V: TRBV7-2
J: TRBJ2-5
length: 14
D: TRBD1
CDR3: CASSRDRNQETQYF
DNA: TGTGCCAGCAGCAGGGACAGGAACCAAGAGACCCAGTACTTC

size: -
V: TRBV29-1
J: TRBJ1-2
length: 14
D: TRBD1
CDR3: CSVEGGQGRDGYTF
DNA: TGCAGCGTTGAGGGGGGACAGGGGCGGGATGGCTACACCTTC

size: -
V: TRBV6-1
J: TRBJ1-5
length: 14
D: -
CDR3: CASRPSMSNQPQHF
DNA: TGTGCCAGCAGACCCTCAATGAGCAATCAGCCCCAGCATTTT

size: few
V: TRBV9
J: TRBJ2-1
length: 15
D: TRBD2
CDR3: CASSVGAGLGYEQFF
DNA: TGTGCCAGCAGCGTAGGAGCGGGGCTGGGGTATGAGCAGTTCTTC

size: -
V: TRBV10-3
J: TRBJ2-5
length: 14
D: TRBD1
CDR3: CAISGGQGRETQYF
DNA: TGTGCCATCAGCGGAGGACAGGGAAGAGAGACCCAGTACTTC

size: few
V: TRBV6-5
J: TRBJ2-7
length: 15
D: -
CDR3: CASSYSKLGPYEQYF
DNA: TGTGCCAGCAGTTACTCGAAACTGGGCCCCTACGAGCAGTACTTC

size: few
V: TRBV19
J: TRBJ1-1
length: 14
D: -
CDR3: CASSAGQIVTEAFF
DNA: TGTGCCAGTAGTGCTGGACAGATAGTCACTGAAGCTTTCTTT

size: -
V: TRBV7-7
J: TRBJ2-2
length: 15
D: TRBD1
CDR3: CASSPRQGDTGELFF
DNA: TGTGCCAGCAGCCCCCGACAGGGAGACACCGGGGAGCTGTTTTTT

size: -
V: TRBV7-9
J: TRBJ2-3
length: 17
D: -
CDR3: CASSQPLGFGRTDTQYF
DNA: TGTGCCAGCAGCCAACCACTAGGATTCGGGCGCACAGATACGCAGTATTTT

size: many
V: TRBV7-9
J: TRBJ2-1
length: 16
D: TRBD2
CDR3: CASSLDLAGSGDEQFF
DNA: TGTGCCAGCAGCTTAGATTTAGCGGGGAGTGGGGATGAGCAGTTCTTC

size: few
V: TRBV7-2
J: TRBJ1-1
length: 14
D: TRBD1
CDR3: CASSSHTGGTEAFF
DNA: TGTGCCAGCAGCTCTCATACAGGGGGGACTGAAGCTTTCTTT

size: -
V: TRBV30
J: TRBJ2-5
length: 14
D: TRBD1
CDR3: CAWMGDRSKETQYF
DNA: TGTGCCTGGATGGGGGACAGGTCGAAGGAGACCCAGTACTTC

size: -
V: TRBV30
J: TRBJ1-2
length: 10
D: -
CDR3: CASVNYGYTF
DNA: TGTGCCAGTGTCAACTATGGCTACACCTTC

size: -
V: TRBV6-5
J: TRBJ1-2
length: 13
D: -
CDR3: CASSSLGAQSYTF
DNA: TGTGCCAGCAGTAGTTTGGGGGCGCAGAGCTACACCTTC

size: many
V: TRBV30
J: TRBJ1-3
length: 13
D: -
CDR3: CAWSVAVGDTIYF
DNA: TGTGCCTGGAGTGTCGCGGTGGGGGACACCATATATTTT

size: -
V: TRBV11-2
J: TRBJ2-7
length: 13
D: -
CDR3: CASSLDSPYEQYF
DNA: TGTGCCAGCAGCTTGGACTCACCCTACGAGCAGTACTTC

size: few
V: TRBV27
J: TRBJ1-4
length: 13
D: -
CDR3: CASREGYNEKLFF
DNA: TGTGCCAGCAGGGAGGGTTATAATGAAAAACTGTTTTTT

size: few
V: TRBV7-6
J: TRBJ2-5
length: 14
D: TRBD1
CDR3: CASSFQGVGETQYF
DNA: TGTGCCAGCAGTTTCCAGGGGGTCGGGGAGACCCAGTACTTC

size: -
V: TRBV6-1
J: TRBJ2-3
length: 13
D: -
CDR3: CASRGPIGDTQYF
DNA: TGTGCCAGCCGGGGGCCGATAGGAGATACGCAGTATTTT

size: -
V: TRBV11-2
J: TRBJ2-2
length: 14
D: -
CDR3: CASSLYRNTGELFF
DNA: TGTGCCAGCAGCTTATACCGAAACACCGGGGAGCTGTTTTTT

size: many
V: TRBV7-9
J: TRBJ1-2
length: 14
D: TRBD1
CDR3: CASSLSTGNYGYTF
DNA: TGTGCCAGCAGCTTATCGACAGGGAACTATGGCTACACCTTC

size: few
V: TRBV6-1
J: TRBJ2-7
length: 13
D: -
CDR3: CASSRVWDTEQYF
DNA: TGTGCCAGCAGCCGCGTGTGGGACACCGAGCAGTACTTC

size: -
V: TRBV11-2
J: TRBJ1-2
length: 14
D: -
CDR3: CASSSIRGTYGYTF
DNA: TGTGCCAGCAGCTCAATCAGGGGCACCTATGGCTACACCTTC

size: many
V: TRBV2
J: TRBJ2-7
length: 16
D: TRBD1
CDR3: CASRKTRGIGSYEQYF
DNA: TGTGCCAGCAGAAAGACCAGGGGGATCGGCTCCTACGAGCAGTACTTC

size: -
V: TRBV29-1
J: TRBJ2-3
length: 14
D: -
CDR3: CSVTGTGHTDTQYF
DNA: TGCAGCGTTACAGGGACGGGACACACAGATACGCAGTATTTT

size: -
V: TRBV14
J: TRBJ2-5
length: 14
D: -
CDR3: CASSQDPRGETQYF
DNA: TGTGCCAGCAGCCAAGATCCCAGGGGAGAGACCCAGTACTTC

size: few
V: TRBV18
J: TRBJ1-1
length: 16
D: TRBD1
CDR3: CASSPKQGALNTEAFF
DNA: TGTGCCAGCTCACCTAAACAGGGGGCCTTGAACACTGAAGCTTTCTTT

size: few
V: TRBV9
J: TRBJ2-1
length: 19
D: TRBD2
CDR3: CASSEDLAGGRSSYNEQFF
DNA: TGTGCCAGCAGCGAAGACCTAGCGGGGGGGCGGAGCTCCTACAATGAGCAGTTCTTC

size: few
V: TRBV6-1
J: TRBJ1-1
length: 13
D: -
CDR3: CASSETLQSSAFF
DNA: TGTGCCAGCAGTGAGACCCTTCAGTCGTCGGCTTTCTTT

size: -
V: TRBV7-9
J: TRBJ1-1
length: 13
D: -
CDR3: CASRRDLNTEAFF
DNA: TGTGCCAGCAGACGGGACCTGAACACTGAAGCTTTCTTT

size: few
V: TRBV7-2
J: TRBJ2-3
length: 13
D: -
CDR3: CASSSLGPDTQYF
DNA: TGTGCCAGCAGCTCCCTGGGCCCAGATACGCAGTATTTT

size: -
V: TRBV4-1
J: TRBJ2-5
length: 16
D: TRBD1
CDR3: CASSQEGQLIQETQYF
DNA: TGCGCCAGCAGCCAAGAGGGACAGCTTATCCAAGAGACCCAGTACTTC

size: few
V: TRBV13
J: TRBJ2-5
length: 16
D: TRBD1
CDR3: CASSLVGGQGEETQYF
DNA: TGTGCCAGCAGCTTAGTGGGTGGACAGGGAGAAGAGACCCAGTACTTC